This T cell receptor (beta chain) was profiled in a study of CD8 T cells in ankylosing spondylitis. This clonotype occurred many times. 5'-RACE, quantitative and with molecular barcodes, yielded the TCR beta libraries. TCRdb reanalysed the 5' RACE reads using MiXCR and keeps one entry per CDR3 protein. The data contain 200,000 or so distinct CDR3 sequences, 18% of them singletons. Material for sequencing was blood, either unsorted or a sorted T cell fraction (not recorded which). This receptor was obtained from a male donor aged 10-30 years with ankylosing spondylitis or in good health (not recorded which).

In DNA form, the CDR3 reads TGCAGCCAGCGAGACCCCCTCTCCTACGAGCAGTACTTC. This codes for CSQRDPLSYEQYF. This rearrangement joins TRBV20-1 to TRBJ2-7; D is undetermined. CDR1 is DFQATT and CDR2 is SNEGSKA in the germline V gene (reference sequence). The CDR3 consists of 13 residues.